These 22 T cell receptor beta chains originate from one sample sequenced in a study of cytomegalovirus exposure and HLA in healthy donors. Researchers ran the PCR with 60 Vbeta and 13 Jbeta primers. The table came from immunoSEQ multiplex PCR; TCRdb's copy has only in-frame clones and leaves some out. The data show about 120,000 clones, roughly 74% seen once. Sequenced input: PBMCs. The receptors stem from a male donor in good health and CMV-seronegative.

The chain carries TRBV13 and TRBJ2-7; the match to TRBD1 covers 7 bases. The V segment lost 4 bases and the J segment 5 bases; nucleotides outside the gene matches: 11. From germline, CDR1 is PRHDT and CDR2 FYEKMQ (reference sequence). The length of the CDR3 is 15 residues. CDR3 region: CASSSYSGGFDEQYF. The CDR3 DNA follows: TGTGCCAGCAGCTCCTACTCAGGGGGTTTCGACGAGCAGTACTTC.

The V call is TRBV11-2, the J call TRBJ2-1; a weak D match, TRBD2 (7 bases). Germline V lookup: CDR1 SGHAT, CDR2 FQNNGV. This CDR3 region has 18 residues. V was pared by 4 bases and J by 2 bases, with 21 bases between. For the CDR3, the DNA is TGTGCCAGCAGCTGGATGAGGGGGGGGTCCCCGACCTACAATGAGCAGTTCTTC. Residues: CASSWMRGGSPTYNEQFF.

This clone came up a few times. V usage is TRBV25-1 and J usage is TRBJ2-3, with 8 bases identical to TRBD2. The CDR3 loop spans 13 amino acids. Per germline, CDR1 MGHDK and CDR2 SYGVNS. V trimming: 6 bases; J trimming: 4 bases; junction bases outside the gene matches: 3. CDR3 bases: TGTGCCAGCAGGCGGGGGGCGGCAGATACGCAGTATTTT. Its translation is CASRRGAADTQYF.

Only a few counts were recorded for this clone. The chain uses TRBV28 and TRBJ2-1; 14 nucleotides match TRBD2. Germline CDR1 MDHEN, CDR2 SYDVKM. The CDR3 totals 14 residues. V was clipped by 8 bases and J by 4 bases; unmatched bases: 1. CDR3 amino acids: CASGTSGSYNEQFF. CDR3 sequence (DNA): TGTGCCAGCGGGACTAGCGGGAGTTACAATGAGCAGTTCTTC.

The chain carries TRBV10-3 and TRBJ2-5; tentative D call: TRBD1 (6 bases). The J call is in doubt because the DNA end fits TRBJ2-7 better. This CDR3 has 15 residues. CDR1 and CDR2 from the germline V gene are ENHRY and SYGVKD. CDR3 residues: CAISESPGTPYEQYF. The CDR3 region has the DNA TGTGCCATCAGTGAGTCGCCCGGGACACCCTACGAGCAGTACTTC.

Comment on this clone: The same CDR3 also results from other DNA sequences found in this sample. V usage is TRBV28 and J usage is TRBJ1-5, with 8 bases that match TRBD1. Germline V CDR1 and CDR2: MDHEN, SYDVKM. This CDR3 contains 13 residues. After removal of 6 bases from V and 2 bases from J, the junction contained 0 bases not matched to a gene. The CDR3: CASRTGGNQPQHF. In nucleotides, the CDR3 is TGTGCCAGCAGGACAGGGGGCAATCAGCCCCAGCATTTT.

CDR3 amino acids: CASSPGQAPNYGYTF. The DNA of the CDR3 is TGTGCCAGCAGCCCCGGACAGGCCCCTAACTATGGCTACACCTTC. This chain links TRBV5-6 with TRBJ1-2, with 7 bases fitting TRBD1. The CDR3 is made up of 15 amino acids. V lost 4 bases, J lost 0 bases, and 6 bases stayed unmatched. CDR1 is SGHDT and CDR2 is YYEEEE in the germline V gene.

This sequence joins TRBV9 and TRBJ2-2; 7 bases map to TRBD2. With V trimmed by 0 bases and J by 6 bases, 5 bases remained unmatched. Germline V gene lookup returns CDR1 SGDLS and CDR2 YYNGEE. This CDR3 comprises 15 residues. This CDR3 reads CASSVAGGSAGELFF. As DNA, the CDR3 is TGTGCCAGCAGCGTAGCGGGCGGGAGCGCCGGGGAGCTGTTTTTT.

In regard to this clone: One end of the junction fails to match germline, which may point to a read error. The V gene is TRBV7-7, the J gene TRBJ2-1, with TRBD1 as a possible D gene (6 bases). Germline CDR1 and CDR2: SSHAT and FNYEAQ (reference sequence). The CDR3 totals 16 residues. CDR3 DNA: TGTGCTAGCAGCTTACATGAGGGGGTCTCCTACAATGAGCAGTTCTTC. This translates into CASSLHEGVSYNEQFF. Based on the CDR3 plus reference TRBV7-7 and TRBJ2-1, the full variable domain is GAGVSQSPRYKVTKRGQDVTLRCDPISSHATLYWYQQALGQGPEFLTYFNYEAQPDKSGLPSDRFSAERPEGSISTLTIQRTEQRDSAMYRCASSLHEGVSYNEQFFGPGTRLTVL.

The CDR3 sequence is CASTQAGDGYEQYF. The CDR3 nucleotides read TGTGCCAGCACTCAAGCGGGGGACGGCTACGAGCAGTACTTC. V gene TRBV7-9 combines with J gene TRBJ2-7; 8 bases map to TRBD2. CDR1 is SEHNR, CDR2 FQNEAQ, per germline (reference sequence). J gave up 3 bases and V 7 bases, and 8 bases lay outside the gene matches. The CDR3 consists of 14 residues.

The chain links TRBV6-6 to TRBJ2-7, with TRBD2 identical over 8 bases. The CDR3 runs to 13 residues. CDR1 is MNHNY, CDR2 SVGAGI, per germline (reference sequence). V gave up 8 bases and J gave up 2 bases; unmatched junction bases: 5. The CDR3 loop is CASRREGPYEQYF. In DNA form, the CDR3 reads TGTGCCAGCCGACGGGAGGGCCCCTACGAGCAGTACTTC.

The chain uses TRBV7-2 and TRBJ1-1; D ambiguous. Trimming pared 5 bases from V and 5 bases from J, leaving 12 bases between. CDR3 length equals 13 residues. Per germline, CDR1 SGHTA and CDR2 FQGNSA. The CDR3 loop reads CASSLSWETEAFF. The DNA for the CDR3 is TGTGCCAGCAGCCTCTCTTGGGAGACTGAAGCTTTCTTT.

The sample holds a few counts of this clone. The chain has TRBV6-1 and TRBJ2-1; D is perhaps TRBD2 (5 bases). The CDR3 has 12 amino acids. Germline V CDR1 and CDR2: MNHNS, SASEGT. V lost 7 bases and J lost 5, with 9 bases in between. The DNA of the CDR3 is TGTGCCAGCACCAAGACTAACAATGAGCAGTTCTTC. Encoded protein: CASTKTNNEQFF.

The genes are TRBV5-4 and TRBJ2-1; TRBD2 matches at 14 bases. Germline values: CDR1 SGHNT, CDR2 YYREEE (reference sequence). V gave up 6 bases and J gave up 5 bases; unmatched junction bases: 4. The CDR3 is 15 residues long. Here the CDR3 reads CASTLGLAGDNEQFF. As DNA, the CDR3 is TGTGCCAGCACCCTGGGACTAGCGGGGGACAATGAGCAGTTCTTC.

The chain couples TRBV12-1 to TRBJ1-5; the DNA was not used to check the table's D call, TRBD1. TRBV12-1 is termed a pseudogene. This CDR3 has 16 residues. The CDR3 sequence: CASTLDEEQGNQPQHF. The CDR3 bases are TGTGCCAGCACCCTCGATGAGGAACAGGGCAATCAGCCCCAGCATTTT.

This clone was seen once. The gene calls are TRBV5-6 and TRBJ2-1; perhaps TRBD2 as D (5 bases). This CDR3 is built from 13 residues. CDR1 and CDR2 from the germline V gene are SGHDT and YYEEEE. The V and J ends lost 1 base and 12 bases respectively, with 14 bases between them. The CDR3 bases are TGTGCCAGCAGCTTGTCATCGACTACGTCGCAGTTCTTC. Translated: CASSLSSTTSQFF.

The chain is built from TRBV18 and TRBJ2-1; 13 bases are a match to TRBD2. Germline trimming cut 6 bases from V and 7 bases from J; bases unmatched to any gene: 6. This CDR3 has 15 amino acids. Germline-derived CDR1 and CDR2 are KGHSH and LQKENI. CDR3 in amino acids: CASSPTSGGPNEQFF. CDR3 DNA: TGTGCCAGCTCCCCGACTAGCGGGGGGCCTAATGAGCAGTTCTTC. Variable domain in full (rest from reference TRBV18 and TRBJ2-1): NAGVMQNPRHLVRRRGQEARLRCSPMKGHSHVYWYRQLPEEGLKFMVYLQKENIIDESGMPKERFSAEFPKEGPSILRIQQVVRGDSAAYFCASSPTSGGPNEQFFGPGTRLTVL.

V and J are TRBV9 and TRBJ2-6; TRBD2 agrees at 13 bases. Per the germline V gene, CDR1 is SGDLS and CDR2 is YYNGEE. V was clipped by 4 bases and J by 0 bases; unmatched bases: 10. The CDR3 spans 20 residues. The CDR3 sequence is CASSPRLAGGVGSGANVLTF. Written as DNA, the CDR3 is TGTGCCAGCAGCCCCCGACTAGCGGGGGGTGTAGGCTCTGGGGCCAACGTCCTGACTTTC.

The genes are TRBV13 and TRBJ1-2; 10 bases are shared with TRBD1. The trim removed 3 bases at V and 12 bases at J, leaving 10 bases unmatched. This CDR3 spans 14 amino acids. Germline V gene sequence: CDR1 PRHDT, CDR2 FYEKMQ (reference sequence). The CDR3 DNA reads as TGTGCCAGCAGCTTGAGGGACAGGGGAATTAAGCACACCTTC. Its protein product is CASSLRDRGIKHTF.

The chain has TRBV28 and TRBJ2-7; weak D call: TRBD2 (5 bases). The length of the CDR3 is 14 residues. CDR1 and CDR2 (germline): MDHEN, SYDVKM. Trimming pared 6 bases from V and 7 bases from J, leaving 19 bases between. Here the CDR3 DNA reads TGTGCCAGCAGCCAACCGGACGGATCGGGAGAGCAGTACTTC. It yields the protein CASSQPDGSGEQYF. Variable domain in full (rest from reference TRBV28 and TRBJ2-7): DVKVTQSSRYLVKRTGEKVFLECVQDMDHENMFWYRQDPGLGLRLIYFSYDVKMKEKGDIPEGYSVSREKKERFSLILESASTNQTSMYLCASSQPDGSGEQYFGPGTRLTVT.

In this sample, this clone turned up a few times. The genes are TRBV5-6 and TRBJ2-5, with 9 bases that match TRBD1. The J segment lost 4 bases and the V segment lost 3 bases, leaving 10 bases of the junction unmatched. Looked up from germline, CDR1 is SGHDT and CDR2 is YYEEEE. The CDR3 runs to 16 residues. Here the CDR3 reads CASSSPTGGRRETQYF. The CDR3 bases are TGTGCCAGCAGCTCACCTACAGGGGGCCGAAGAGAGACCCAGTACTTC.

The genes are TRBV7-3 and TRBJ1-1, with 9 positions matching TRBD1. The CDR3 has 18 residues. With V trimmed by 5 bases and J by 0 bases, 13 bases remained unmatched. The germline gives CDR1 SGHTA, CDR2 FQGTGA. DNA for the CDR3: TGTGCCAGCAGCCCTCTCGGGGACAGGGTTCACATGAACACTGAAGCTTTCTTT. Translating it yields CASSPLGDRVHMNTEAFF.